This T cell receptor (beta chain) originates from a study of neurological immune-mediated disorders. Germline V gene sequence: CDR1 SGDLS, CDR2 YYNGEE. V gave up 4 bases and J gave up 2 bases; unmatched junction bases: 6. This CDR3 comprises 16 residues. This clonotype was detected many times. TCRdb redid the calling of the 5' RACE reads with MiXCR, one entry per CDR3 protein. In the table there are 50,000 to 65,000 distinct CDR3 sequences, 4.5% to 5.5% of which are singletons. The source of this sequence is a woman aged 45-60 years with multiple sclerosis. The V gene is TRBV9, the J gene TRBJ2-2; 9 bases map to TRBD2. The sequenced sample consisted of PBMCs. CDR3 protein: CASSIQTSGNTGELFF. DNA of the CDR3: TGTGCCAGCAGCATCCAGACTAGCGGAAACACCGGGGAGCTGTTTTTT.